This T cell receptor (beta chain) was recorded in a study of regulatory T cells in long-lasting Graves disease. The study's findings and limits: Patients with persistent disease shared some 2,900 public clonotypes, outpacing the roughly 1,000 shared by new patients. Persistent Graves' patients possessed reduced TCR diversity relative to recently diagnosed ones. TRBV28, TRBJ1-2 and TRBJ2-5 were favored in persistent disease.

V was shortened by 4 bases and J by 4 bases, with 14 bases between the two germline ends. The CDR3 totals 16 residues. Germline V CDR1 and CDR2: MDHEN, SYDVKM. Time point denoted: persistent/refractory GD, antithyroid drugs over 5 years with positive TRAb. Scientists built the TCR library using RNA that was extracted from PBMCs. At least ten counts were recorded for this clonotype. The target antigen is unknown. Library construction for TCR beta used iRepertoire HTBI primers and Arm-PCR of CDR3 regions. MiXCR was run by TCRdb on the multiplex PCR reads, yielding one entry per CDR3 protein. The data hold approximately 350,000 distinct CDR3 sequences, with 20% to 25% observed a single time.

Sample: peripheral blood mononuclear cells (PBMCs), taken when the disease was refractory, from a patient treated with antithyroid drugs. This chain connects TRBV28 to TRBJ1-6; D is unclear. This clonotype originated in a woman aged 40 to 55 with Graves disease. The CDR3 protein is CASSSRLTLYNSPLHF. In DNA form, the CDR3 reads TGTGCCAGCAGTTCTCGCCTAACCCTATATAATTCACCCCTCCACTTT.